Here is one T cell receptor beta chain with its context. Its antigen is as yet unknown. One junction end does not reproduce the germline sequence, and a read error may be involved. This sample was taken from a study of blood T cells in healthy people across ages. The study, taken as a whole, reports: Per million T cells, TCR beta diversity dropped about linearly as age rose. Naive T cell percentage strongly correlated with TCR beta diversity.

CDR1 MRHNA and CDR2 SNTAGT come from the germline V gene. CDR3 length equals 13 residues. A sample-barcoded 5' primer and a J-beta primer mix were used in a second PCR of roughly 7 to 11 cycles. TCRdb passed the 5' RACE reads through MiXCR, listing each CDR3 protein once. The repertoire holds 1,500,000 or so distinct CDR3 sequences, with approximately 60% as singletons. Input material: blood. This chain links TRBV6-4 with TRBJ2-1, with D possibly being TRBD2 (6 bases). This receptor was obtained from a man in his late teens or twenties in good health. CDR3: CASSDYGGNEQFF. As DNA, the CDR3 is TGCGCCAGCAGTGACTACGGGGGTAATGAGCAGTTCTTC.